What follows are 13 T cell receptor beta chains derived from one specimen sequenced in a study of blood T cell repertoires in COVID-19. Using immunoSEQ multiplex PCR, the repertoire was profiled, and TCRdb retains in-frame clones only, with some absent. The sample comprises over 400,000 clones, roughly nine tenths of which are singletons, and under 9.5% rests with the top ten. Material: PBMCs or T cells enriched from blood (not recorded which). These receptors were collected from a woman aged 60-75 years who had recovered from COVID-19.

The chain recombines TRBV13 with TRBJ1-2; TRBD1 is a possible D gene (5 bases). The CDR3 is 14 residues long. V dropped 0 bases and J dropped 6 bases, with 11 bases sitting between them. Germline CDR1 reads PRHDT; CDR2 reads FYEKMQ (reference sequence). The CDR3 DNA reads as TGTGCCAGCAGCTTAGGCCGGTCAGGGCATGGCTACACCTTC. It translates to CASSLGRSGHGYTF.

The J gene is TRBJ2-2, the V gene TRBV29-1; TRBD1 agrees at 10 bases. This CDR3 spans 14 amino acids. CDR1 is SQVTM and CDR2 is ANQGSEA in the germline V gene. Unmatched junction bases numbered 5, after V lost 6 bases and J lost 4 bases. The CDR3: CSVDRGLGTGELFF. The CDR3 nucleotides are TGCAGCGTCGACAGGGGGCTTGGCACCGGGGAGCTGTTTTTT.

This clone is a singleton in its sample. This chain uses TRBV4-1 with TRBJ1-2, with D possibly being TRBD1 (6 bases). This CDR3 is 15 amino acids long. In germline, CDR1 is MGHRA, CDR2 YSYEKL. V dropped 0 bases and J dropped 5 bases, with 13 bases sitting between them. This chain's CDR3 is CASSQDEGRGYGYTF. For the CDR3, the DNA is TGCGCCAGCAGCCAAGACGAAGGCAGGGGATATGGCTACACCTTC.

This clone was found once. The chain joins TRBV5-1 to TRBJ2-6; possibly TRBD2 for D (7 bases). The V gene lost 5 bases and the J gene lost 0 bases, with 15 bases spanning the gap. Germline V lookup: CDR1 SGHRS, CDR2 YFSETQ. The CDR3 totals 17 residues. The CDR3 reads CASRIGGGASGANVLTF. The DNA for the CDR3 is TGCGCCAGCAGGATAGGTGGGGGGGCCTCTGGGGCCAACGTCCTGACTTTC.

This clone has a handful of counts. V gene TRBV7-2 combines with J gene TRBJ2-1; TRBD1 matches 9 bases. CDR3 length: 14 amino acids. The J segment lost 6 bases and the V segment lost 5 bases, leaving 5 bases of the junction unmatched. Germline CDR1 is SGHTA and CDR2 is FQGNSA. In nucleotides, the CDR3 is TGTGCCAGCAGCCCCGAGACAGGGGGCAATGAGCAGTTCTTC. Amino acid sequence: CASSPETGGNEQFF.

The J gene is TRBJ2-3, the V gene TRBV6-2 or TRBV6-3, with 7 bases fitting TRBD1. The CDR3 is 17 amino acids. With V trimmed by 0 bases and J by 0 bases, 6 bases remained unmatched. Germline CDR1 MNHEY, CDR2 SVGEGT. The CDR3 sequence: CASSYSLRQGSTDTQYF. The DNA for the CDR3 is TGTGCCAGCAGTTACTCCCTCCGACAGGGTAGCACAGATACGCAGTATTTT.

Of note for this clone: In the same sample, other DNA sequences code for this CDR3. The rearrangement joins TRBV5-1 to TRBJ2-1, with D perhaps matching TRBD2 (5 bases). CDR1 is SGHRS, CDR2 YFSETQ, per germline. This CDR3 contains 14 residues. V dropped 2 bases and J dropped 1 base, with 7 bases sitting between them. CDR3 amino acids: CASSFAGSYNEQFF. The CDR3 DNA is TGCGCCAGCAGCTTTGCGGGTTCCTACAATGAGCAGTTCTTC.

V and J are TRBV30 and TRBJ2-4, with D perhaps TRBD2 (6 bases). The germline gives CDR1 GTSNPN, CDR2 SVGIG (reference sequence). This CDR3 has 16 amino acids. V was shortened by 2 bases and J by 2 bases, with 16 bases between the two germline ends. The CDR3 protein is CAWSLGGSGSKNIQYF. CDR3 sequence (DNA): TGTGCCTGGAGTCTGGGGGGAAGTGGGTCCAAAAACATTCAGTACTTC.

The CDR3, as DNA: TGTGCCTGGAGTGTAGGTCCCAGGGGGCTTCGTCGAAATCAGCCCCAGCATTTT. It is translated as CAWSVGPRGLRRNQPQHF. The V and J genes are TRBV30 and TRBJ1-5; 8 nucleotides match TRBD1. The V and J ends lost 0 bases and 4 bases, in that order; junction bases with no gene match: 14. Germline CDR1 GTSNPN, CDR2 SVGIG (reference sequence). The CDR3 length is 18 residues.

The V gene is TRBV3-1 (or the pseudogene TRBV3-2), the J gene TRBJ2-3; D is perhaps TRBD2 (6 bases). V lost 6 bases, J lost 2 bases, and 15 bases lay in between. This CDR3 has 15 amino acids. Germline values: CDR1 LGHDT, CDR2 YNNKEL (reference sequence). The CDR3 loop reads CASSRIAVNTDTQYF. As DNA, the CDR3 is TGTGCCAGCAGTCGTATAGCGGTGAACACAGATACGCAGTATTTT.

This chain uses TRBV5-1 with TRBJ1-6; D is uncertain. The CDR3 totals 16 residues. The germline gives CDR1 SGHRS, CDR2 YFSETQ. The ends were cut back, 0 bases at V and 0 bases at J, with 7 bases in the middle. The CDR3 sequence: CASSLADNSYNSPLHF. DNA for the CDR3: TGCGCCAGCAGCTTGGCAGATAACTCCTATAATTCACCCCTCCACTTT.

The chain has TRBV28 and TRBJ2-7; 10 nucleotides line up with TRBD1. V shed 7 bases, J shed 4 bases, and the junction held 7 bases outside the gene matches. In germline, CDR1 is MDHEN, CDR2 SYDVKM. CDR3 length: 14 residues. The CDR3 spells CASTSRDRGYEQYV. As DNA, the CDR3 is TGTGCCAGCACCTCCCGGGACAGGGGTTACGAGCAGTACGTC.

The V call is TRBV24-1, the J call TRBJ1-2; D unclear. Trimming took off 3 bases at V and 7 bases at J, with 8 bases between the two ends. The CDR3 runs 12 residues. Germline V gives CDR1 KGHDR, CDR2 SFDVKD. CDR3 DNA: TGTGCCACCAGTGATCCTCGTCGTGGCTACACCTTC. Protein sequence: CATSDPRRGYTF.